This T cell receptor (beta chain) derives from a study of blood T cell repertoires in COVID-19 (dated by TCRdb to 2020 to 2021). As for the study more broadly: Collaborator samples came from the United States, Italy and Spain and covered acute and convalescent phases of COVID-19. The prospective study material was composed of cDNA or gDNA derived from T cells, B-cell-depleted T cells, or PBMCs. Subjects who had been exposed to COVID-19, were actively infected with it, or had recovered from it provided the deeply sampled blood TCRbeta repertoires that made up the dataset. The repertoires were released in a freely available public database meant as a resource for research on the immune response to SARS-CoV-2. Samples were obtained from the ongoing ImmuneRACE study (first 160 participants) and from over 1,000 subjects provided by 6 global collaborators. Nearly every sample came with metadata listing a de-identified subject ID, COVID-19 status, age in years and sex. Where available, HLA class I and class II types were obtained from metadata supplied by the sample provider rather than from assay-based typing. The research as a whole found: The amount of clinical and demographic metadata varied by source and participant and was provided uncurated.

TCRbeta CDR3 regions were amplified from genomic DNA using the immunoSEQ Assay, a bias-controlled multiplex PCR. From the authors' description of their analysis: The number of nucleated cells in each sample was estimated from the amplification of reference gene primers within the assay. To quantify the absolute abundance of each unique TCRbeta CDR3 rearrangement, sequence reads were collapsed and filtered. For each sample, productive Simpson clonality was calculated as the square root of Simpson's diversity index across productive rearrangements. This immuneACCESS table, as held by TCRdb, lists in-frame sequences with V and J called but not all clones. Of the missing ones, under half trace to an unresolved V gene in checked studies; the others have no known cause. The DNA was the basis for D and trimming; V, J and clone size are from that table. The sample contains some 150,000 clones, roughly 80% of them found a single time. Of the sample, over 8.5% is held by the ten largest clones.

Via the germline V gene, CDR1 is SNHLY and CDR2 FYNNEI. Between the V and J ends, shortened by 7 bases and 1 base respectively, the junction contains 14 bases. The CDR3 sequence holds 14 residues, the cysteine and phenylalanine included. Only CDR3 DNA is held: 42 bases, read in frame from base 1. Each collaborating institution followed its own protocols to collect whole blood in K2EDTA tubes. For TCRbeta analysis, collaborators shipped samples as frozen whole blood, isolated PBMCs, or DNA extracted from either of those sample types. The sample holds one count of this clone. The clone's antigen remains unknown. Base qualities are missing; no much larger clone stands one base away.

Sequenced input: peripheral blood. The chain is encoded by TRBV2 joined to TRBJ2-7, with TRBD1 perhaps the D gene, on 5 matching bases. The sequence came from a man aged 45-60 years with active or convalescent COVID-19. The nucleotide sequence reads TGTGCCAGCAAAGACCAGGGATCATCCTACGAGCAGTACTTC. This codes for CASKDQGSSYEQYF.